These T cell receptor beta chains were read from a single sample in a study of T cell responses to AZD1222 COVID-19 vaccine. The data were produced by immunoSEQ multiplex PCR, yet TCRdb's version contains in-frame clones alone and is incomplete. The sample contains approximately 120,000 clones, over 80% of which appear only once. Specimen: peripheral blood, collected on day 0 of AZD1222 vaccination. All receptors derive from an adult in good health. CDR3s include the opening cysteine and the closing phenylalanine or tryptophan. D genes are given only for firm matches. Clone sizes are given selectively: once, few, many, or a class where the clone is expanded.

. . TRBJ1-5 TRBV30 CAWSAEGLSNQPQHF TGTGCCTGGAGTGCGGAGGGCTTGAGCAATCAGCCCCAGCATTTT
. . TRBJ2-3 TRBV10-1 CASSERGTDTQYF TGCGCCAGCAGTGAGAGGGGAACGGATACGCAGTATTTT
. . TRBJ2-1 TRBV6-5 CASSILSGVGEQFF TGTGCCAGCAGTATACTAAGTGGGGTAGGCGAGCAGTTCTTC
. . TRBJ1-2 TRBV11-2 CASSLGVFGGVRNYGYTF TGTGCCAGCAGCTTAGGGGTTTTTGGGGGGGTAAGAAACTATGGCTACACCTTC
. . TRBJ2-2 TRBV5-4 CASSLTRNTGELFF TGTGCCAGCAGCTTGACTAGGAACACCGGGGAGCTGTTTTTT
. TRBD1 TRBJ1-1 TRBV6-5 CASSFTGGVAFF TGTGCCAGCAGTTTCACAGGGGGTGTAGCTTTCTTT
. . TRBJ2-2 TRBV9 CASSVVAGSGELFF TGTGCCAGCAGCGTAGTTGCGGGGAGCGGGGAGCTGTTTTTT
once TRBD1 TRBJ2-7 TRBV4-2 CASSQDGTGGYEQYF TGTGCCAGCAGCCAAGATGGGACAGGGGGCTACGAGCAGTACTTC
. TRBD1 TRBJ1-6 TRBV15 CTTSRDRTGPNSPLHF TGTACCACCAGCAGAGATCGGACAGGACCGAATTCACCCCTCCACTTT
. TRBD1 TRBJ1-6 TRBV4-2 CASSQVQGQGNNSPLHF TGTGCCAGCAGCCAAGTCCAGGGACAGGGGAATAATTCACCCCTCCACTTT
. TRBD2 TRBJ2-3 TRBV9 CASGEGPGDTQYF TGTGCCAGCGGGGAGGGCCCTGGAGATACGCAGTATTTT
. TRBD1 TRBJ2-7 TRBV3-1/TRBV3-2 CASSHWDSQRYEQYF TGTGCCAGCAGCCACTGGGACAGTCAACGGTACGAGCAGTACTTC
. . TRBJ2-1 TRBV5-1 CASSLAGSSYNEQFF TGCGCCAGCAGCTTGGCGGGTTCCTCTTACAATGAGCAGTTCTTC
once TRBD2 TRBJ2-3 TRBV7-3 CASSSGLAGGRGTDTQYF TGTGCCAGCAGCTCGGGACTAGCGGGGGGGCGAGGCACAGATACGCAGTATTTT
once TRBD2 TRBJ2-5 TRBV5-4 CASSGRGTAAETQYF TGTGCCAGCAGCGGGCGGGGGACGGCAGCAGAGACCCAGTACTTC
once . TRBJ2-7 TRBV21-1 CASSIDGEREGDEQYF TGTGCCAGCAGTATCGACGGTGAGCGGGAGGGCGACGAGCAGTACTTC
. . TRBJ1-1 TRBV29-1 CSVPLRGPNTEAFF TGCAGCGTCCCCCTCCGGGGACCGAACACTGAAGCTTTCTTT
. TRBD1 TRBJ1-5 TRBV27 CASSSGTVNQPQHF TGTGCCAGCAGTTCAGGGACAGTCAATCAGCCCCAGCATTTT
. . TRBJ1-2 TRBV10-2 CASGAILEYGYTF TGCGCCAGCGGGGCGATTTTGGAGTATGGCTACACCTTC
. . TRBJ2-1 TRBV7-8 CASSSGQGGNEQFF TGTGCCAGCAGCTCCGGACAGGGAGGGAATGAGCAGTTCTTC
. . TRBJ1-5 TRBV27 CASSFSFYSNQPQHF TGTGCCAGCAGTTTCTCCTTCTATAGCAATCAGCCCCAGCATTTT
. TRBD1 TRBJ1-2 TRBV3-1/TRBV3-2 CASSQGQVISYGYTF TGTGCCAGCAGCCAGGGACAGGTTATATCCTATGGCTACACCTTC
. . TRBJ1-2 TRBV19 CASEGYPSNYGYTF TGTGCCAGTGAGGGATACCCTTCTAACTATGGCTACACCTTC
. TRBD1 TRBJ1-1 TRBV2 CATRQGRTEAFF TGTGCCACCAGACAGGGACGGACTGAAGCTTTCTTT
. TRBD2 TRBJ2-7 TRBV5-1 CASSASGSYEQYF TGCGCCAGCAGTGCTAGCGGGAGCTACGAGCAGTACTTC
once . TRBJ1-1 TRBV7-9 CASSSDTEAFF TGTGCCAGCAGCTCGGACACTGAAGCTTTCTTT
. TRBD1 TRBJ2-5 TRBV29-1 CSGGQGKTQYF TGCAGCGGGGGACAGGGGAAGACCCAGTACTTC
. TRBD1 TRBJ2-6 TRBV6-5 CASSDRGAGANVLTF TGTGCCAGCAGCGACAGGGGAGCTGGGGCCAACGTCCTGACTTTC
. . TRBJ1-4 TRBV5-4 CASSSPGQSNEKLFF TGTGCCAGCAGCTCCCCGGGACAATCTAATGAAAAACTGTTTTTT
. . TRBJ2-5 TRBV10-3 CAISESIAYQETQYF TGTGCCATCAGTGAGTCCATCGCGTACCAAGAGACCCAGTACTTC
once . TRBJ1-2 TRBV7-6 CASSTGQSYGYTF TGTGCCAGCAGTACAGGACAGTCCTATGGCTACACCTTC
. TRBD1 TRBJ1-6 TRBV27 CASSTGDYNSPLHF TGTGCCAGCAGTACAGGGGACTATAATTCACCCCTCCACTTT
. . TRBJ1-1 TRBV2 CATAGQSEAFF TGTGCCACCGCCGGACAGTCTGAAGCTTTCTTT
. . TRBJ1-3 TRBV11-2 CASSLVPGNTIYF TGTGCCAGCAGCTTAGTCCCTGGAAACACCATATATTTT
. . TRBJ1-1 TRBV6-2/TRBV6-3 CASSYRAEAFF TGTGCCAGCAGTTACAGGGCTGAAGCTTTCTTT
. . TRBJ1-1 TRBV6-6 CASSYGPVNTEAFF TGTGCCAGCAGTTACGGACCCGTGAACACTGAAGCTTTCTTT
. . TRBJ1-2 TRBV5-4 CASSLGGRTTNYGYTF TGTGCCAGCAGCTTGGGGGGTAGGACAACTAACTATGGCTACACCTTC
. . TRBJ1-1 TRBV19 CASSPPGRVMNTEAFF TGTGCCAGTAGTCCCCCGGGGCGAGTTATGAACACTGAAGCTTTCTTT
. . TRBJ1-5 TRBV10-2 CASSDQHQPQHF TGCGCCAGCAGTGACCAACATCAGCCCCAGCATTTT
. . TRBJ1-1 TRBV3-1/TRBV3-2 CASSQDGTGAFF TGTGCCAGCAGCCAAGACGGTACTGGAGCTTTCTTT
. . TRBJ1-1 TRBV20-1 CSASPRTEMNTEAFF TGCAGTGCTAGTCCTAGGACAGAAATGAACACTGAAGCTTTCTTT
. . TRBJ2-1 TRBV2 CASSINNEQFF TGTGCCAGCAGTATAAACAATGAGCAGTTCTTC
. . TRBJ1-2 TRBV6-6 CASSSQDLGGNYGYTF TGTGCCAGCAGTTCCCAGGATCTGGGGGGCAACTATGGCTACACCTTC
. . TRBJ1-5 TRBV18 CASSPQEGGRSNQPQHF TGTGCCAGCTCACCCCAGGAAGGGGGGAGAAGCAATCAGCCCCAGCATTTT
once TRBD2 TRBJ2-1 TRBV30 CAWSTGLAYNEQFF TGTGCCTGGAGCACGGGACTAGCCTACAATGAGCAGTTCTTC
. . TRBJ2-5 TRBV27 CASSGWGPQETQYF TGTGCCAGCAGTGGATGGGGACCACAAGAGACCCAGTACTTC
. . TRBJ2-5 TRBV5-4 CASSWRGGETQYF TGTGCCAGCAGCTGGAGGGGTGGAGAGACCCAGTACTTC
. . TRBJ2-7 TRBV11-1 CASSLHQGSYEQYF TGTGCCAGCAGCTTACACCAGGGGAGCTACGAGCAGTACTTC
. . TRBJ1-2 TRBV10-1 CASSESAGKGYTF TGCGCCAGCAGTGAGTCGGCAGGGAAAGGCTACACCTTC
. TRBD2 TRBJ2-3 TRBV6-8 CASNQSSSGGTDTQYF TGTGCCAGCAACCAATCTTCTAGCGGGGGAACAGATACGCAGTATTTT
. . TRBJ2-5 TRBV30 CAWAGLETQYF TGTGCCTGGGCTGGGTTGGAGACCCAGTACTTC